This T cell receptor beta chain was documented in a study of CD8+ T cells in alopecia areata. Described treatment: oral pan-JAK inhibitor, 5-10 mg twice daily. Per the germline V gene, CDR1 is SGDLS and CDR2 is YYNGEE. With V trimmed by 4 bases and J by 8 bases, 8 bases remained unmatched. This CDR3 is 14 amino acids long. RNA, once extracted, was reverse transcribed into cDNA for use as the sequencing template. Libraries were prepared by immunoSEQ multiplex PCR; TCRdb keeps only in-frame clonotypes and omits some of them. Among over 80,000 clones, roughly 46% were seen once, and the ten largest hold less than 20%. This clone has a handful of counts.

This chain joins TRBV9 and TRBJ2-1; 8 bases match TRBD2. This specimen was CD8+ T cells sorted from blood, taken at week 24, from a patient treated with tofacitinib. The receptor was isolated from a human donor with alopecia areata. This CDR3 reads CASSQAGTSDEQFF. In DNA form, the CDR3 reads TGTGCCAGCAGCCAAGCCGGGACTAGTGATGAGCAGTTCTTC.